Included here is one T cell receptor (beta chain) sequence, with context. Its antigen is undetermined. V shed 3 bases and J 9 bases; nucleotides not matched to a gene: 8. Per germline, CDR1 SGHRS and CDR2 YFSETQ. The CDR3 is 15 amino acids. Assay used: immunoSEQ multiplex PCR; TCRdb lists only in-frame clones, some missing. The sample carries a few thousand clones, about 35% recorded once. The data were taken from a study of T cells in localized non-small cell lung cancer. Study-wide results and limits: Paired adjacent lung recovered a median about 60 of the top 100 tumor clones.

The sequenced sample was lung tumor tissue, obtained before any cancer treatment. The chain carries TRBV5-1 and TRBJ2-1, with 11 bases identical to TRBD2. This receptor was taken from a man aged 40 to 70 with stage II lung adenocarcinoma. CDR3 DNA: TGCGCCAGCAGCTACAGGACTAGCGGGCCCAGTGAGCAGTTCTTC. Its translation is CASSYRTSGPSEQFF.